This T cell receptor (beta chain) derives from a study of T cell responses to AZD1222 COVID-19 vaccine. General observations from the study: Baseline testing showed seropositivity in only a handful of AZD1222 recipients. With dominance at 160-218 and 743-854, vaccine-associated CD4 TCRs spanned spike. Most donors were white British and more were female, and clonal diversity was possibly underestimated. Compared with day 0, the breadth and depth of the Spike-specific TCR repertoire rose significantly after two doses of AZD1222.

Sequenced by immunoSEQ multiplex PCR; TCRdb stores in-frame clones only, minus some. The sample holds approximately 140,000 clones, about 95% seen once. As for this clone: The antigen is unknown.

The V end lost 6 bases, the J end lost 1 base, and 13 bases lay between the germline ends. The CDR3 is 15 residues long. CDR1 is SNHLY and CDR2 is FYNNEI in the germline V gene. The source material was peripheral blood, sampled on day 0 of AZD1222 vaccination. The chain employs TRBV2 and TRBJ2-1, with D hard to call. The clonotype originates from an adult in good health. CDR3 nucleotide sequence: TGTGCCAGCAGCGCTAGATCCCCATCCTACAATGAGCAGTTCTTC. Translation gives CASSARSPSYNEQFF.